The clone carrying this TCR beta chain has ten or more counts. The sample belongs to a study of CD8+CD57+ T cells in acquired aplastic anemia. Overall study: Quantities of DNA derived from sorted CD4+ and CD8+ cells averaged approximately 3.5 ug.

The use of genomic DNA as template underpinned the TCR beta VDJ and CDR3 profiling. TCRdb used MiXCR to reprocess the reads, holding one entry per CDR3 protein. The sample lists about 180,000 distinct CDR3 sequences, around half seen once, with more than 0.95% in the top ten. It was patients with CD8+CD57+ cell expansion by flow cytometry who were chosen for sequencing. Patients had undergone no therapy by the time their blood was sampled. This CDR3 comprises 12 residues. V dropped 6 bases and J dropped 8 bases, with 10 bases sitting between them. In germline, CDR1 is LGHNA, CDR2 YNFKEQ. Sequenced sample: sorted CD4+, CD8+, or CD8+CD57+ T cells (not recorded which) from PBMCs. This clonotype was obtained from a human donor with aplastic anemia. The chain uses TRBV4-2 and TRBJ2-2; D gene ambiguous. The CDR3 loop reads CASSRTGGELFF. The CDR3, as DNA: TGTGCCAGCAGTCGGACGGGTGGGGAGCTGTTTTTT.